The 24 T cell receptor beta chains below were found in one sample sequenced in a study of shared clonotypes between healthy human individuals. The method was immunoSEQ multiplex PCR; TCRdb's version includes in-frame clones alone and lacks a portion of them. The table includes some 1 million clones, about 75% detected once. Source material: memory CD4+ T cells sorted from blood. The subset is: CD45RA-negative fraction. Receptors originate from a man younger than 30 in good health.

The chain carries TRBV5-4 and TRBJ2-6, with D perhaps matching TRBD1 (6 bases). CDR1 and CDR2 from the germline V gene are SGHNT and YYREEE (reference sequence). This CDR3 comprises 16 residues. The V and J ends lost 5 bases and 2 bases respectively, with 14 bases between them. The chain's CDR3 is CASRGGGNAGANVLTF. DNA for the CDR3: TGTGCCAGCAGGGGTGGGGGCAACGCTGGGGCCAACGTCCTGACTTTC.

The chain employs TRBV18 and TRBJ1-6; the D gene is possibly TRBD1 (5 bases). Trimming left V 1 base short and J 4 bases short, with 17 bases between. Germline V lookup: CDR1 KGHSH, CDR2 LQKENI. The CDR3 has 18 residues. CDR3 region: CASSPQASQGGYNSPLHF. CDR3 in DNA: TGTGCCAGCTCACCACAGGCGAGCCAGGGCGGATATAATTCACCCCTCCACTTT.

This clone was counted once. This chain uses TRBV19 with TRBJ2-6; the D gene is possibly TRBD1 (7 bases). Between the trimmed V and J ends, which lost 6 bases and 0 bases, there was a span of 12 bases. This CDR3 has 16 amino acids. Germline values: CDR1 LNHDA, CDR2 SQIVND (reference sequence). The chain's CDR3 is CASSRGDYSGANVLTF. In DNA form, the CDR3 reads TGTGCCAGTAGCAGGGGGGATTACTCTGGGGCCAACGTCCTGACTTTC.

This clone was recorded a few times. The gene calls are TRBV30 and TRBJ1-1, with 7 bases lining up with TRBD1. The CDR3 runs to 13 residues. With 3 bases clipped from V and 5 bases from J, the junction kept 6 bases outside the gene matches. In germline, CDR1 is GTSNPN, CDR2 SVGIG (reference sequence). The CDR3 spells CAWRETGTTEAFF. In nucleotides, the CDR3 is TGTGCCTGGAGAGAGACAGGGACAACTGAAGCTTTCTTT.

The chain recombines TRBV5-1 with TRBJ2-1, with D perhaps TRBD1 (6 bases). Trimming took 4 bases from V and 10 from J, leaving 15 bases between them. The CDR3 spans 13 residues. Germline lookup yields CDR1 SGHRS and CDR2 YFSETQ. The CDR3 is CASSMNRVEEQFF. CDR3 DNA sequence: TGCGCCAGCAGCATGAACAGGGTTGAAGAGCAGTTCTTC.

The chain employs TRBV4-1 and TRBJ2-7; 11 bases match TRBD1. Per the germline V gene, CDR1 is MGHRA and CDR2 is YSYEKL. V trimming: 1 base; J trimming: 3 bases; junction bases outside the gene matches: 5. The CDR3 spans 16 residues. The CDR3 spells CASSQVGQGAFYEQYF. CDR3 coding DNA: TGCGCCAGCAGCCAAGTTGGACAGGGGGCTTTCTACGAGCAGTACTTC.

The genes are TRBV7-9 and TRBJ2-2, with 7 nucleotides matching TRBD2. Germline CDR1 SEHNR, CDR2 FQNEAQ (reference sequence). The V gene end was trimmed by 7 bases and the J gene end by 1 base; junction bases not matched to a gene: 6. CDR3 length: 15 residues. CDR3 nucleotide sequence: TGTGCCAGCATCCAGACTAGCAAGAACACCGGGGAGCTGTTTTTT. This codes for CASIQTSKNTGELFF. The whole variable domain, remainder taken from reference TRBV7-9 and TRBJ2-2, is DTGVSQNPRHKITKRGQNVTFRCDPISEHNRLYWYRQTLGQGPEFLTYFQNEAQLEKSRLLSDRFSAERPKGSFSTLEIQRTEQGDSAMYLCASIQTSKNTGELFFGEGSRLTVL.

The V and J genes are TRBV19 and TRBJ1-5; D not resolved. Trimming stripped 0 bases from V and 8 bases from J, with 17 bases between. The CDR3 sequence is 16 residues long. Germline CDR1 LNHDA, CDR2 SQIVND (reference sequence). The CDR3 nucleotides read TGTGCCAGTAGTATAGACCGCGGCTCGGGGTTCGAGCCCCAGCATTTT. It codes for CASSIDRGSGFEPQHF.

A note on this clone: The same CDR3 can be traced to other DNA sequences in this sample. The chain carries TRBV9 and TRBJ2-5, with D unclear. Germline V gene sequence: CDR1 SGDLS, CDR2 YYNGEE. V gave up 2 bases and J gave up 5 bases, with 10 bases separating them. The CDR3 runs to 13 residues. The CDR3 DNA sequence: TGTGCCAGCAGCGTGACGGATCAGGAGACCCAGTACTTC. It is translated as CASSVTDQETQYF.

The rearrangement links TRBV7-2 to TRBJ1-3; D remains unclear. V gave up 1 base and J gave up 8 bases, with 9 bases separating them. The CDR3 runs to 13 residues. Germline assignment: CDR1 SGHTA and CDR2 FQGNSA. CDR3 residues: CASSLDGRDTIYF. The CDR3 nucleotides are TGTGCCAGCAGCTTAGACGGCCGAGACACCATATATTTT.

The chain uses TRBV19 and TRBJ2-7; 8 nucleotides align to TRBD1. CDR1 is LNHDA, CDR2 SQIVND, per germline (reference sequence). With V trimmed by 5 bases and J by 6 bases, 12 bases remained unmatched. This CDR3 comprises 15 residues. This CDR3 reads CASSVGRAGGFEQYF. The CDR3 coding sequence is TGTGCCAGTAGTGTGGGCCGGGCAGGGGGCTTCGAGCAGTACTTC.

This clone was seen ten or more times. The V gene is TRBV6-6, the J gene TRBJ1-1, with 9 bases aligning to TRBD1. The germline gives CDR1 MNHNY, CDR2 SVGAGI (reference sequence). With 5 bases clipped from V and 4 bases from J, the junction kept 5 bases outside the gene matches. The CDR3 contains 14 residues. CDR3 coding DNA: TGTGCCAGCAGTAACCGGGACAGGGCCACTGAAGCTTTCTTT. Translating gives CASSNRDRATEAFF.

This rearrangement joins TRBV5-1 to TRBJ2-5; 7 positions match TRBD2. Germline trimming cut 0 bases from V and 4 bases from J; bases unmatched to any gene: 3. There are 14 residues in the CDR3. Germline V gene data show CDR1 as SGHRS and CDR2 as YFSETQ. The chain's CDR3 is CASSLGREGETQYF. As DNA, the CDR3 is TGCGCCAGCAGCTTGGGGAGGGAGGGAGAGACCCAGTACTTC.

There are a few counts of this clone. This chain uses TRBV2 with TRBJ1-1; no reliable D call. This CDR3 contains 12 residues. From germline, CDR1 is SNHLY and CDR2 FYNNEI. Trimming pared 4 bases from V and 4 bases from J, leaving 7 bases between. Here the CDR3 DNA reads TGTGCCAGCAGTGCGCGGGGCACTGAAGCTTTCTTT. Amino acid sequence: CASSARGTEAFF.

This clone occurred a few times. The V gene is TRBV7-3, the J gene TRBJ2-7, with D unclear. From germline, CDR1 is SGHTA and CDR2 FQGTGA. Trimming cost V 7 bases and J 2 bases, with 15 bases left between them. CDR3 length: 14 amino acids. The chain's CDR3 is CASMFLLPTYEQYF. The CDR3 DNA follows: TGTGCCAGCATGTTTCTGCTGCCAACCTACGAGCAGTACTTC.

This chain joins TRBV7-9 and TRBJ2-7; 8 bases align to TRBD1. Per the germline V gene, CDR1 is SEHNR and CDR2 is FQNEAQ (reference sequence). V dropped 1 base and J dropped 3; count of bases not matched to a gene: 14. The CDR3 contains 18 residues. The DNA of the CDR3 is TGTGCCAGCAGCTTAGTAAGAGGGGCCGGGACAGGAGACTACGAGCAGTACTTC. Translation gives CASSLVRGAGTGDYEQYF.

The V and J genes are TRBV6-5 and TRBJ1-1, with unresolved D. The CDR3 length is 14 residues. Trimming pared 6 bases from V and 1 base from J, leaving 12 bases between. CDR1 is MNHEY and CDR2 is SVGAGI in the germline V gene. CDR3 residues: CASSLMTKNTEAFF. The CDR3 bases are TGTGCCAGCAGCCTAATGACCAAGAACACTGAAGCTTTCTTT.

In this sample, this clone turned up a few times. The gene calls are TRBV30 and TRBJ1-6; weak D call: TRBD1 (6 bases). V was cut by 5 bases and J by 6 bases, with 14 bases left in between. Germline CDR1 is GTSNPN and CDR2 is SVGIG (reference sequence). The CDR3 sequence is 14 residues long. As DNA, the CDR3 is TGTGCCTGGGACGGGCCGGGGGCTAATTCACCCCTCCACTTT. It specifies CAWDGPGANSPLHF.

The chain carries TRBV7-2 and TRBJ1-2, with 9 bases lining up with TRBD1. The germline gives CDR1 SGHTA, CDR2 FQGNSA. CDR3 length equals 14 residues. The V gene end was trimmed by 2 bases and the J gene end by 9 bases; junction bases not matched to a gene: 7. Here the CDR3 DNA reads TGTGCCAGCAGCTTACTAGGACAGGGGCGTAGCTACACCTTC. It yields the protein CASSLLGQGRSYTF.

This clone was seen more than once but under ten times. Other nucleotide sequences in the sample specify the same CDR3. V gene TRBV18 combines with J gene TRBJ1-5, with D maybe TRBD1 (5 bases). V was pared by 6 bases and J by 9 bases, with 18 bases between. The CDR3 is 14 residues long. Germline V gene lookup returns CDR1 KGHSH and CDR2 LQKENI. As DNA, the CDR3 is TGTGCCAGCTCCCCCATGGGGGAAGGGGCGCCCCAGCATTTT. Its translation: CASSPMGEGAPQHF.

The V call is TRBV6-4, the J call TRBJ2-7; D gene unclear. CDR1 MRHNA and CDR2 SNTAGT come from the germline V gene. This CDR3 spans 14 amino acids. V lost 4 bases to trimming and J lost 0 bases, with 10 bases between them. CDR3: CASSVALPSYEQYF. The CDR3 DNA is TGTGCCAGCAGTGTCGCCCTGCCCTCCTACGAGCAGTACTTC.

This chain connects TRBV5-1 to TRBJ2-5; TRBD1 matches 9 bases. V lost 0 bases, J lost 1 base, and 4 bases stayed unmatched. The germline V gene has CDR1 SGHRS and CDR2 YFSETQ. The CDR3 loop spans 16 amino acids. CDR3 bases: TGCGCCAGCAGCTTGGCTGGACAGGGGCCCCAAGAGACCCAGTACTTC. It is translated as CASSLAGQGPQETQYF.

The chain couples TRBV6-5 to TRBJ1-1; possible D gene TRBD1, 5 bases. Trimming left V 4 bases short and J 5 bases short, with 14 bases between. CDR1 is MNHEY and CDR2 is SVGAGI in the germline V gene. The CDR3 totals 14 residues. CDR3 region: CASSSGTRITEAFF. CDR3 bases: TGTGCCAGCAGTTCCGGGACGCGGATAACTGAAGCTTTCTTT.

The chain employs TRBV25-1 and TRBJ2-7, with 11 bases aligning to TRBD2. The ends lost 3 bases at V and 8 bases at J; junction bases unmatched: 6. CDR1 and CDR2 (germline): MGHDK, SYGVNS. The CDR3 sequence is 14 residues long. The CDR3 protein is CASSELAGGLKQYF. CDR3 bases: TGTGCCAGCAGTGAGCTAGCGGGGGGTCTAAAGCAGTACTTC.